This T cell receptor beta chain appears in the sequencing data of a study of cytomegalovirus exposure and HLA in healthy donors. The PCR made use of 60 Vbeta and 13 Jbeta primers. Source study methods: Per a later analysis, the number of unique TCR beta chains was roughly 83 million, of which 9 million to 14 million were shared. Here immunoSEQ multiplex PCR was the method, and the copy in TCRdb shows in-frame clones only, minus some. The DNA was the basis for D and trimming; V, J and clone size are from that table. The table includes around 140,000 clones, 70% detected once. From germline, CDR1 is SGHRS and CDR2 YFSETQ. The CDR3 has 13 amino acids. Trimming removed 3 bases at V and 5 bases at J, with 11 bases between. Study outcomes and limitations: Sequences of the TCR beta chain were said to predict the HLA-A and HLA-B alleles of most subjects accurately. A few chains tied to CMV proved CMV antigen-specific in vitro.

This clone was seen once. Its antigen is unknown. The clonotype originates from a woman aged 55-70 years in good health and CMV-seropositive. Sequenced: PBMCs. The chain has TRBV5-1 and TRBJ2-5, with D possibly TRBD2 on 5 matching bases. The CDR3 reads CASSYGPGETQYF. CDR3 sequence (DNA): TGCGCCAGCAGCTACGGACCGGGGGAGACCCAGTACTTC.